The 10 T cell receptor beta chains presented below share a single source sample, sequenced in a study of blood T cell repertoires in COVID-19. Here immunoSEQ multiplex PCR was the method, and the copy in TCRdb shows in-frame clones only, minus some. The data contain about 62,000 clones, approximately 92% of them singletons. The source material was peripheral blood. These receptors originate from an older woman with COVID-19, enrolled during active disease.

The chain joins TRBV9 to TRBJ2-5; 7 bases line up with TRBD2. The CDR3 totals 16 residues. The V gene's germline CDR1 is SGDLS and CDR2 YYNGEE. V was clipped by 3 bases and J by 5 bases; unmatched bases: 13. Here the CDR3 reads CASSGARLAFGETQYF. The CDR3 region has the DNA TGTGCCAGCAGCGGAGCCCGACTAGCCTTCGGGGAGACCCAGTACTTC. The full variable domain, its missing parts supplied by reference TRBV9 and TRBJ2-5, is DSGVTQTPKHLITATGQRVTLRCSPRSGDLSVYWYQQSLDQGLQFLIQYYNGEERAKGNILERFSAQQFPDLHSELNLSSLELGDSALYFCASSGARLAFGETQYFGPGTRLLVL.

The chain employs TRBV21-1 and TRBJ1-2; the tabulated D call, TRBD1, remains unverified against the DNA. TRBV21-1 is described as a pseudogene. The CDR3 has 13 residues. The DNA of the CDR3 is TGTGCCAGCAGCTTAGAAGGGGGCATAGGCTACACCTTC. Its protein is CASSLEGGIGYTF.

The chain links TRBV18 to TRBJ2-3, with TRBD2 matching 11 bases. This CDR3 has 15 amino acids. V lost 3 bases and J lost 6; bases outside the gene matches: 5. CDR1 KGHSH and CDR2 LQKENI come from the germline V gene. CDR3 DNA sequence: TGTGCCAGCTCACCCACTAGCGGGAGAGGGGATACGCAGTATTTT. As protein: CASSPTSGRGDTQYF.

V gene TRBV27 combines with J gene TRBJ2-3; D perhaps matches TRBD2 (5 bases). Trimming left V 5 bases short and J 0 bases short, with 15 bases between. The CDR3 covers 16 residues. The germline V gene encodes CDR1 MNHEY and CDR2 SMNVEV (reference sequence). DNA of the CDR3: TGTGCCAGCAGTCCGTCTAGCAGTGTTAGCACAGATACGCAGTATTTT. It specifies CASSPSSSVSTDTQYF.

V usage is TRBV21-1 and J usage is TRBJ1-6; TRBD1, the table's D call, lacks a check against the DNA. TRBV21-1 is deemed a pseudogene. The CDR3 runs to 15 residues. In nucleotides, the CDR3 is TGTGCCAGCAGCACCCGGGACAGGGGTGGTTCACCCCTCCACTTT. This gives the protein CASSTRDRGGSPLHF.

This sequence joins TRBV2 and TRBJ1-2, with TRBD1 matching over 8 bases. With 3 bases clipped from V and 3 bases from J, the junction kept 0 bases outside the gene matches. The CDR3 has 13 residues. Germline loops: CDR1 SNHLY, CDR2 FYNNEI. CDR3 sequence: CASSEDRDYGYTF. For the CDR3, the DNA is TGTGCCAGCAGTGAGGACAGGGACTATGGCTACACCTTC.

This sequence joins TRBV7-8 and TRBJ2-5; 9 bases fit TRBD2. The CDR3 loop spans 16 amino acids. CDR1 and CDR2 from the germline V gene are SGHVS and FQNEAQ. Germline trimming cut 3 bases from V and 2 bases from J; bases unmatched to any gene: 7. CDR3 nucleotides: TGTGCCAGCAGCTTGAAAGCGGGAGGTTTTCAAGAGACCCAGTACTTC. Encoded protein: CASSLKAGGFQETQYF. Full variable domain (missing parts from reference TRBV7-8 and TRBJ2-5): GAGVSQSPRYKVAKRGQDVALRCDPISGHVSLFWYQQALGQGPEFLTYFQNEAQLDKSGLPSDRFFAERPEGSVSTLKIQRTQQEDSAVYLCASSLKAGGFQETQYFGPGTRLLVL.

The V call is TRBV6-6, the J call TRBJ1-5, with D maybe TRBD1 (5 bases). With 1 base removed from V and 1 base from J, the gap between germline ends came to 8 bases. In germline, CDR1 is MNHNY, CDR2 SVGAGI (reference sequence). CDR3 length: 15 residues. CDR3 nucleotides: TGTGCCAGCAGTTACTTCAGGGTCAGCAATCAGCCCCAGCATTTT. Translation: CASSYFRVSNQPQHF.

This clone was seen more than once but under ten times. The chain carries TRBV9 and TRBJ2-7; 9 bases match TRBD2. The J segment lost 3 bases and the V segment lost 5 bases, leaving 12 bases of the junction unmatched. The CDR3 contains 16 residues. The germline V gene has CDR1 SGDLS and CDR2 YYNGEE. CDR3 protein: CASSVGVAGAFYEQYF. The CDR3 DNA follows: TGTGCCAGCAGTGTGGGAGTAGCGGGAGCTTTCTACGAGCAGTACTTC.

The J gene is TRBJ1-6, the V gene TRBV6-5, with D possibly being TRBD1 (5 bases). V lost 7 bases and J lost 4, with 14 bases in between. The CDR3 is made up of 15 amino acids. Germline V lookup: CDR1 MNHEY, CDR2 SVGAGI. In nucleotides, the CDR3 is TGTGCCAGCAACGCCCAGGGATCGTATAATTCACCCCTCCACTTT. It specifies CASNAQGSYNSPLHF.